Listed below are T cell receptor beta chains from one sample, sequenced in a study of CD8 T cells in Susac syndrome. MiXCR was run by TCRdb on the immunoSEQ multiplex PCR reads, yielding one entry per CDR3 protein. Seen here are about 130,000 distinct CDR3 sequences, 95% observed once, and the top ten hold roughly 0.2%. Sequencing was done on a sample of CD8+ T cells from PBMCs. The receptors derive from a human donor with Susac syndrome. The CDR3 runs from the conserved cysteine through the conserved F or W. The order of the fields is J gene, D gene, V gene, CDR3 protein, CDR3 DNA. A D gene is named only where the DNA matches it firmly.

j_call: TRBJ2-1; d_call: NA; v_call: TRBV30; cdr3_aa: CAWRKGNEQFF; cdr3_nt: TGTGCCTGGAGAAAGGGAAATGAGCAGTTCTTC
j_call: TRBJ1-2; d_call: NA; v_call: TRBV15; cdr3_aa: CATSRVGRGGYTF; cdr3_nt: TGTGCCACCAGCAGAGTGGGACGCGGGGGCTACACCTTC
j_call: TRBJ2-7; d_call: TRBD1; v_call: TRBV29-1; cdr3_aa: CSVAPTGGYEQYF; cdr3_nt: TGCAGCGTTGCCCCGACAGGGGGCTACGAGCAGTACTTC
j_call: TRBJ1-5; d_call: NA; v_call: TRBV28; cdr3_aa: CASSPTVQPQHF; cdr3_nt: TGTGCCAGCAGTCCCACCGTCCAGCCCCAGCATTTT
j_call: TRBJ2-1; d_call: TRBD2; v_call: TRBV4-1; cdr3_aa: CASSLTGGDLREQFF; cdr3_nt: TGCGCCAGCAGCCTAACTGGGGGGGACCTCAGGGAGCAGTTCTTC
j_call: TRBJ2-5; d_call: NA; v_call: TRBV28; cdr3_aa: CASRGRGETQYF; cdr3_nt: TGTGCCAGCAGGGGGCGCGGGGAGACCCAGTACTTC
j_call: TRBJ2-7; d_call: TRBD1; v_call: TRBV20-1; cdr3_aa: CSATGRDRDDEQYF; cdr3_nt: TGCAGTGCGACTGGCCGGGACAGGGACGACGAGCAGTACTTC
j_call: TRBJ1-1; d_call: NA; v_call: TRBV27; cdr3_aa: CASSLGTNTEAFF; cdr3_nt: TGTGCCAGCAGTTTAGGGACAAACACTGAAGCTTTCTTT
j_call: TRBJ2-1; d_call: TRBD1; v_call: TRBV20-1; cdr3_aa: CSAVASDRVDNEQFF; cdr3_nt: TGCAGTGCTGTGGCGTCGGACAGGGTTGACAATGAGCAGTTCTTC
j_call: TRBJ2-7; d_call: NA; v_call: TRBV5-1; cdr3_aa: CASGGFFNEQYF; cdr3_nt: TGCGCCAGCGGGGGGTTTTTCAACGAGCAGTACTTC
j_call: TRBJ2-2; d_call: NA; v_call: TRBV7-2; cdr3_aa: CASSLGGPGTGELFF; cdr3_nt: TGTGCCAGCAGCTTAGGGGGACCGGGAACCGGGGAGCTGTTTTTT
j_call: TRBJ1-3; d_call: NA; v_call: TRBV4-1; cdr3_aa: CASSQRVQGNTIYF; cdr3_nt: TGCGCCAGCAGCCAAAGGGTTCAAGGAAACACCATATATTTT